The 3 T cell receptor beta chains below were found in one sample sequenced in a study of cytotoxic CD8 clonotypes in ibrutinib-treated CLL. This table comes from immunoSEQ multiplex PCR, and its TCRdb copy is limited to in-frame clones, with some not included. The sample holds roughly 250,000 clones, 60% to 75% seen once. The sample was PBMCs, taken after 24 months of ibrutinib treatment. Receptor source: a human donor with chronic lymphocytic leukemia.

The CDR3 reads CASSWITGGAVSGELFF. CDR3 nucleotides: TGTGCCAGCAGTTGGATTACAGGGGGCGCGGTCTCCGGGGAGCTGTTTTTT. The V and J genes are TRBV28 and TRBJ2-2; 9 bases line up with TRBD1. The germline V gene has CDR1 MDHEN and CDR2 SYDVKM. This CDR3 is built from 17 residues. J lost 6 bases, V lost 4 bases, and 12 bases had no gene match.

The V call is TRBV6-5, the J call TRBJ1-5; D is undetermined. CDR1 is MNHEY and CDR2 is SVGAGI in the germline V gene. Trimming took 2 bases from V and 6 from J, leaving 11 bases between them. The CDR3 runs to 14 residues. CDR3 loop: CASSYDGPGQPQHF. In nucleotides, the CDR3 is TGTGCCAGCAGTTACGACGGGCCAGGTCAGCCCCAGCATTTT.

In this sample, this clone turned up a few times. The chain links TRBV18 to TRBJ1-2; tentatively, D is TRBD1 (5 bases). The CDR3 runs 13 residues. The germline V and J ends were trimmed by 5 bases and 2 bases, with 9 bases remaining between them. Germline-derived CDR1 and CDR2 are KGHSH and LQKENI. DNA of the CDR3: TGTGCCAGCTCAGGGACCCAAAACTATGGCTACACCTTC. This gives the protein CASSGTQNYGYTF.